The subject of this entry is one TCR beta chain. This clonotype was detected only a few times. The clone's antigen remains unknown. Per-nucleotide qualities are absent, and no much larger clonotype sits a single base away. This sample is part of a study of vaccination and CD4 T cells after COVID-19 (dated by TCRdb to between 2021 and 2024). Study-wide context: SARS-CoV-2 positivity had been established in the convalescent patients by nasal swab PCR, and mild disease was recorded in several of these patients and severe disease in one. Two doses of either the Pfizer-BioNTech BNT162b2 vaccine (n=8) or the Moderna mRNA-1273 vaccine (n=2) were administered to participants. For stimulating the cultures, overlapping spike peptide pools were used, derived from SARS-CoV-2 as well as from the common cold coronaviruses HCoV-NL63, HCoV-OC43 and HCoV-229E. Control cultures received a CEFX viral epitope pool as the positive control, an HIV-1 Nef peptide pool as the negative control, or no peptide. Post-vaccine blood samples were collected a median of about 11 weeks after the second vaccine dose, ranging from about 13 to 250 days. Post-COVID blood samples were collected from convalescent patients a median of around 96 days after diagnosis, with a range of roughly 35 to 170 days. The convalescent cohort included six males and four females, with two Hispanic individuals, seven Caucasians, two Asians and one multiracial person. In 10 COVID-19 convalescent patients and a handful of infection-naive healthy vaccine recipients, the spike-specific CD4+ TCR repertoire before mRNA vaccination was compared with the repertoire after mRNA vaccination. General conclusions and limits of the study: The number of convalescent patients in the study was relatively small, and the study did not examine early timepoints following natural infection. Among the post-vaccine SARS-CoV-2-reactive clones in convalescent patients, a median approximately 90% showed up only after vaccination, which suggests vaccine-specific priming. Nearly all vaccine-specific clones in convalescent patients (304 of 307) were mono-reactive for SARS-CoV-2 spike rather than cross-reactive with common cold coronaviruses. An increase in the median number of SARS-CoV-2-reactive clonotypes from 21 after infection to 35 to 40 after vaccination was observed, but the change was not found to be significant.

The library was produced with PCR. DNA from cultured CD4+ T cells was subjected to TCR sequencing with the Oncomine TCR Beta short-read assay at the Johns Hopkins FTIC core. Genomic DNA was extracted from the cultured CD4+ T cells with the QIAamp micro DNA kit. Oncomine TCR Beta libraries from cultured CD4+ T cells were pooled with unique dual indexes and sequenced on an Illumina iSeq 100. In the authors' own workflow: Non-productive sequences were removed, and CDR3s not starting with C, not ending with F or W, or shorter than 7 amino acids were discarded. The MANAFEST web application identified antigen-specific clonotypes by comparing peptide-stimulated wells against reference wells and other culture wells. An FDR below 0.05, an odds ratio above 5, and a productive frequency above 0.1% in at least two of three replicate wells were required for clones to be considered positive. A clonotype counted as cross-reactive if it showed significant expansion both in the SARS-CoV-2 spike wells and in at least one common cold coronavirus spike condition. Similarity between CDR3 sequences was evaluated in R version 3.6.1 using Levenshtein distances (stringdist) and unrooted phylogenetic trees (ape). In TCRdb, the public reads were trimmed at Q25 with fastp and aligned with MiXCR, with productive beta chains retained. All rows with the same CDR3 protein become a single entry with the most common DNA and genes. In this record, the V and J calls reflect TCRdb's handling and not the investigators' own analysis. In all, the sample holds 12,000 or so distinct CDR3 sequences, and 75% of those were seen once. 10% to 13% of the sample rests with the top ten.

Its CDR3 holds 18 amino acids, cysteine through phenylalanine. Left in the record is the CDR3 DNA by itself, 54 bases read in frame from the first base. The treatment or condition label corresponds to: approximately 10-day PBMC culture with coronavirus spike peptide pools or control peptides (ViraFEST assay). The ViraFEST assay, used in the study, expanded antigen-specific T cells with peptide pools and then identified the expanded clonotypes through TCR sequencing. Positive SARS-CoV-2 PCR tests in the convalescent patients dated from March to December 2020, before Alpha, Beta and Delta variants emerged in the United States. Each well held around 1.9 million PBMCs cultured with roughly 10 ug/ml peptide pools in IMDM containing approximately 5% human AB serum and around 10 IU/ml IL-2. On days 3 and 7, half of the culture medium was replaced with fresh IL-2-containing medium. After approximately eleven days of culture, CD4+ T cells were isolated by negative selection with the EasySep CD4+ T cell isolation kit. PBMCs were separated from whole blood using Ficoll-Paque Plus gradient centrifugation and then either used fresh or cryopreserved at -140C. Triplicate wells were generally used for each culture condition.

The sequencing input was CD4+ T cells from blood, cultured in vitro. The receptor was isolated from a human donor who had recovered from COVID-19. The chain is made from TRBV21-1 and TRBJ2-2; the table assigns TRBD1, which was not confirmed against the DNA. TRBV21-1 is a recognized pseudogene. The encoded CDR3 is CASSNVPTRGHCTGELFF. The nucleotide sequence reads TGTGCCAGCAGCAATGTCCCGACCAGGGGGCATTGCACCGGGGAGCTGTTTTTT.